These 24 T cell receptor beta chains were sequenced from one sample in a study of shared clonotypes between healthy human individuals. Sequenced by immunoSEQ multiplex PCR; TCRdb stores in-frame clones only, minus some. In the table there are about 680,000 clones, approximately 73% of which are singletons. Sequences were obtained from memory CD4+ T cells sorted from blood. The subset denotes: CD45RA-negative fraction. The receptor source for this set is a woman younger than 45 in good health.

The chain is built from TRBV2 and TRBJ1-1, with unresolved D. Germline loops: CDR1 SNHLY, CDR2 FYNNEI. The CDR3 contains 12 residues. V was pared by 4 bases and J by 6 bases, with 9 bases between. The CDR3 DNA reads TGTGCCAGCAGTGGGGTTGGGCCTGAAGCTTTCTTT. Translation gives CASSGVGPEAFF.

The chain has TRBV18 and TRBJ2-7; no reliable D call. V was clipped by 0 bases and J by 3 bases, with 6 bases between them. CDR3 length equals 13 residues. The germline CDR1 and CDR2 sequences are KGHSH and LQKENI. The CDR3 protein is CASSPPDGYEQYF. CDR3 DNA sequence: TGTGCCAGCTCACCACCGGACGGCTACGAGCAGTACTTC.

This clone was detected a few times. The chain carries TRBV20-1 and TRBJ2-7; D may correspond to TRBD1 or TRBD2 (5 bases each). From germline, CDR1 is DFQATT and CDR2 SNEGSKA (reference sequence). Trimming stripped 3 bases from V and 6 bases from J, with 9 bases between. The CDR3 has 11 amino acids. The CDR3 region is CSARGLAEQYF. The CDR3 DNA reads as TGCAGTGCTAGGGGGCTAGCCGAGCAGTACTTC.

This clone occurred a few times. This may come from a read error, since a much larger clone is one base off. This same CDR3 is encoded by further DNA sequences in the sample. The chain joins TRBV7-2 to TRBJ2-3; D is ambiguous. Trimming took off 5 bases at V and 2 bases at J, with 5 bases between the two ends. The CDR3 is 12 amino acids. The germline V gene encodes CDR1 SGHTA and CDR2 FQGNSA. The CDR3, as DNA: TGTGCCAGCAGCCTTTTCACAGATACGCAGTATTTT. The encoded protein is CASSLFTDTQYF. The complete variable domain, with remaining parts taken from reference TRBV7-2 and TRBJ2-3, reads GAGVSQSPSNKVTEKGKDVELRCDPISGHTALYWYRQSLGQGLEFLIYFQGNSAPDKSGLPSDRFSAERTGGSVSTLTIQRTQQEDSAVYLCASSLFTDTQYFGPGTRLTVL.

J is TRBJ2-1 and V is TRBV6-6; the match to TRBD1 covers 9 bases. From germline, CDR1 is MNHNY and CDR2 SVGAGI (reference sequence). V was clipped by 0 bases and J by 4 bases; unmatched bases: 1. The CDR3 loop spans 15 amino acids. Written as DNA, the CDR3 is TGTGCCAGCAGTTACTCGGGACAGGGTTACAATGAGCAGTTCTTC. The encoded protein is CASSYSGQGYNEQFF.

A note on this clone: Other nucleotide sequences in the sample specify the same CDR3. This rearrangement joins TRBV7-9 to TRBJ1-1; no firm D call. The CDR3 is 12 residues long. CDR1 SEHNR and CDR2 FQNEAQ come from the germline V gene (reference sequence). With 2 bases removed from V and 6 bases from J, the gap between germline ends came to 7 bases. The CDR3 protein is CASSLSGPEAFF. The CDR3 DNA follows: TGTGCCAGCAGCTTATCGGGCCCTGAAGCTTTCTTT.

This clone was counted only a few times. This sequence joins TRBV7-2 and TRBJ1-2; possible D gene TRBD1, 5 bases. The germline V and J ends were trimmed by 1 base and 7 bases, with 25 bases remaining between them. This CDR3 has 18 amino acids. The germline V gene encodes CDR1 SGHTA and CDR2 FQGNSA. The CDR3 DNA sequence: TGTGCCAGCAGCTTAGATCGCAGGGCCGCAGCCCTAGGGACTGGCTACACCTTC. Translation gives CASSLDRRAAALGTGYTF.

This clone was seen only a few times. This chain uses TRBV19 with TRBJ2-3, with TRBD1 identical over 9 bases. Unmatched junction bases numbered 9, after V lost 3 bases and J lost 5 bases. This CDR3 comprises 16 residues. CDR1 is LNHDA, CDR2 SQIVND, per germline (reference sequence). CDR3 nucleotides: TGTGCCAGTAGTATCGGCCGGGACAGGGTTATAGATACGCAGTATTTT. Protein sequence: CASSIGRDRVIDTQYF.

This clone showed up just once. V usage is TRBV30 and J usage is TRBJ1-1; D is possibly TRBD1 (5 bases). The V end was cut by 3 bases, the J end by 0 bases, with 11 bases between. The CDR3 has 14 residues. CDR1 and CDR2 from the germline V gene are GTSNPN and SVGIG (reference sequence). The CDR3 bases are TGTGCCTGGAGCCTTGGGACGGTGAACACTGAAGCTTTCTTT. This gives the protein CAWSLGTVNTEAFF.

The gene calls are TRBV28 and TRBJ2-7, with 9 bases lining up with TRBD2. Germline trimming cut 4 bases from V and 2 bases from J; bases unmatched to any gene: 9. There are 16 residues in the CDR3. CDR1 MDHEN and CDR2 SYDVKM come from the germline V gene. CDR3 sequence (DNA): TGTGCCAGCAGTTCCCCGGGTAGCGGGAGAACCTACGAGCAGTACTTC. Its protein product is CASSSPGSGRTYEQYF.

In this sample, this clone turned up a few times. The chain combines TRBV10-2 with TRBJ1-1, with unresolved D. The CDR3 contains 14 residues. Germline CDR1 and CDR2: WSHSY and SAAADI. Trimming shortened V by 0 bases and J by 1 base, and 6 bases separated the two germline ends. CDR3 sequence: CASSESKENTEAFF. The CDR3 DNA reads as TGCGCCAGCAGTGAGTCGAAAGAGAACACTGAAGCTTTCTTT.

Regarding this clone: Other DNA sequences in this sample translate to the same CDR3. The gene calls are TRBV5-1 and TRBJ2-1; no definite D call. Germline V gives CDR1 SGHRS, CDR2 YFSETQ. The V and J ends lost 0 bases and 1 base respectively, with 8 bases between them. CDR3 length: 15 amino acids. CDR3 residues: CASSLASISYNEQFF. The DNA for the CDR3 is TGCGCCAGCAGCTTGGCGTCTATTTCCTACAATGAGCAGTTCTTC. The full variable domain, its missing parts supplied by reference TRBV5-1 and TRBJ2-1, is KAGVTQTPRYLIKTRGQQVTLSCSPISGHRSVSWYQQTPGQGLQFLFEYFSETQRNKGNFPGRFSGRQFSNSRSEMNVSTLELGDSALYLCASSLASISYNEQFFGPGTRLTVL.

The chain couples TRBV19 to TRBJ1-5; D perhaps matches TRBD1 (5 bases). The germline gives CDR1 LNHDA, CDR2 SQIVND (reference sequence). Trimming cost V 8 bases and J 0 bases, with 11 bases left between them. This CDR3 region has 14 residues. CDR3 amino acids: CASGGDYSNQPQHF. CDR3 nucleotide sequence: TGTGCCAGTGGGGGGGACTATAGCAATCAGCCCCAGCATTTT.

V gene TRBV28 combines with J gene TRBJ2-1; D not resolved. The CDR3 contains 15 residues. V lost 7 bases and J 7 bases, leaving 20 bases between the germline ends. Germline V gives CDR1 MDHEN, CDR2 SYDVKM. CDR3 protein: CASTSWTARSNEQFF. The CDR3 DNA is TGTGCCAGCACCAGCTGGACGGCCCGGAGTAATGAGCAGTTCTTC.

This chain joins TRBV2 and TRBJ1-3, with D maybe TRBD1 (6 bases). CDR1 is SNHLY, CDR2 FYNNEI, per germline. This CDR3 has 15 residues. V shed 2 bases and J shed 0 bases, with 8 bases lying between them. The CDR3 sequence: CASSEIRGSGNTIYF. In DNA form, the CDR3 reads TGTGCCAGCAGTGAAATCAGGGGCTCTGGAAACACCATATATTTT. The entire variable domain, with the rest obtained from reference TRBV2 and TRBJ1-3, is as follows: EPEVTQTPSHQVTQMGQEVILRCVPISNHLYFYWYRQILGQKVEFLVSFYNNEISEKSEIFDDQFSVERPDGSNFTLKIRSTKLEDSAMYFCASSEIRGSGNTIYFGEGSWLTVV.

The table lists this clone with a few counts. Distinct nucleotide sequences in the sample also encode this CDR3. The chain links TRBV5-1 to TRBJ1-5; 10 bases map to TRBD1. This CDR3 region has 14 residues. V was clipped by 4 bases and J by 7 bases; unmatched bases: 5. The V gene's germline CDR1 is SGHRS and CDR2 YFSETQ. The CDR3 spells CASSPGTGDQPQHF. As DNA, the CDR3 is TGCGCCAGCAGCCCCGGGACAGGGGACCAGCCCCAGCATTTT.

V usage is TRBV6-1 and J usage is TRBJ2-3; D ambiguous. CDR1 and CDR2 from the germline V gene are MNHNS and SASEGT. With 0 bases removed from V and 2 bases from J, the gap between germline ends came to 6 bases. The CDR3 length is 14 residues. The CDR3 protein is CASSEAKATDTQYF. CDR3 DNA sequence: TGTGCCAGCAGTGAAGCAAAGGCCACAGATACGCAGTATTTT.

The chain joins TRBV7-3 to TRBJ2-1; a possible D gene is TRBD2 (6 bases). CDR1 is SGHTA, CDR2 FQGTGA, per germline. Trimming cost V 4 bases and J 2 bases, with 15 bases left between them. This CDR3 comprises 16 residues. In nucleotides, the CDR3 is TGTGCCAGCAGCTCTAACCTAGGAGGGGCCTACAATGAGCAGTTCTTC. It encodes CASSSNLGGAYNEQFF. Full variable domain (outside the CDR3, taken from reference TRBV7-3 and TRBJ2-1): GAGVSQTPSNKVTEKGKYVELRCDPISGHTALYWYRQSLGQGPEFLIYFQGTGAADDSGLPNDRFFAVRPEGSVSTLKIQRTERGDSAVYLCASSSNLGGAYNEQFFGPGTRLTVL.

This clone was seen a few times. The identical CDR3 is also encoded by other nucleotide sequences in the sample. The J gene is TRBJ2-5, the V gene TRBV7-6, with no clear D. Germline CDR1 reads SGHVS; CDR2 reads FNYEAQ. The CDR3 is 14 residues long. With 1 base removed from V and 1 base from J, the gap between germline ends came to 7 bases. This CDR3 is CASSLGPTQETQYF. For the CDR3, the DNA is TGTGCCAGCAGCTTAGGGCCTACCCAAGAGACCCAGTACTTC.

This clone was recorded many times. The same CDR3 also results from other DNA sequences found in this sample. The chain links TRBV5-1 to TRBJ1-3; no clear D. This CDR3 is 15 amino acids long. CDR1 and CDR2 (germline): SGHRS, YFSETQ. Trimming took 0 bases from V and 0 from J, leaving 7 bases between them. The CDR3 spells CASSLAAGSGNTIYF. Here the CDR3 DNA reads TGCGCCAGCAGCTTGGCGGCCGGCTCTGGAAACACCATATATTTT.

The CDR3: CASRGASYEQYF. CDR3 DNA: TGTGCCAGCAGGGGGGCCTCCTACGAGCAGTACTTC. The V call is TRBV6-1, the J call TRBJ2-7; tentatively, D is TRBD1 (6 bases). Trimming left V 6 bases short and J 0 bases short, with 6 bases between. Per germline, CDR1 MNHNS and CDR2 SASEGT. The CDR3 spans 12 residues.

The sample holds one count of this clone. The CDR3 loop reads CSALTGRNTEAFF. CDR3 coding DNA: TGCAGCGCCTTGACAGGGAGGAACACTGAAGCTTTCTTT. This chain connects TRBV29-1 to TRBJ1-1; TRBD1 matches 7 bases. Germline V gene data show CDR1 as SQVTM and CDR2 as ANQGSEA. This CDR3 has 13 amino acids. Unmatched junction bases numbered 6, after V lost 7 bases and J lost 1 base.

The chain couples TRBV6-5 to TRBJ2-1; D ambiguous. Germline V gene sequence: CDR1 MNHEY, CDR2 SVGAGI. V was cut by 0 bases and J by 7 bases, with 7 bases left in between. The CDR3 runs 13 residues. CDR3 region: CASSYSYTNEQFF. CDR3 sequence (DNA): TGTGCCAGCAGTTACTCCTACACGAATGAGCAGTTCTTC.

J is TRBJ2-7 and V is TRBV4-2; TRBD2 agrees at 14 bases. CDR1 and CDR2 (germline): LGHNA, YNFKEQ. Unmatched junction bases numbered 11, after V lost 1 base and J lost 3 bases. The CDR3 is 19 amino acids. Here the CDR3 reads CASSQAGTSGRDTVYEQYF. The CDR3 coding sequence is TGTGCCAGCAGCCAAGCGGGGACTAGCGGGAGAGATACGGTCTACGAGCAGTACTTC.